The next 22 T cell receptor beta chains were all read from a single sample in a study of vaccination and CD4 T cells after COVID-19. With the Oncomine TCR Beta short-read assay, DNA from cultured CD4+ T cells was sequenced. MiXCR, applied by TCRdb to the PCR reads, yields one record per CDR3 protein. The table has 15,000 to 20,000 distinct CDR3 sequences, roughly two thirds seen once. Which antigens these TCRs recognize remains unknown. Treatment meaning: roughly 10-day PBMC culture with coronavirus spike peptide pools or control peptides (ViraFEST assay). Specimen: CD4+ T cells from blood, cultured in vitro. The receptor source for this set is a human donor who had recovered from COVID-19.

CDR3 bases: TGCGCCAGCAGTGATATAACTGAAGCTTTCTTT. Translation gives CASSDITEAFF. The rearrangement uses TRBV10-2 and TRBJ1-1, with D unresolved. CDR3 length equals 11 residues. With 3 bases removed from V and 5 bases from J, the gap between germline ends came to 4 bases. CDR1 and CDR2 from the germline V gene are WSHSY and SAAADI.

CDR3 in amino acids: CASTFGTAYGYTF. The CDR3 DNA sequence: TGTGCCAGCACCTTCGGGACAGCCTATGGCTACACCTTC. The rearrangement joins TRBV25-1 to TRBJ1-2; TRBD1 agrees at 7 bases. Looked up from germline, CDR1 is MGHDK and CDR2 is SYGVNS. The CDR3 has 13 residues. The junction had 6 bases not matched to a gene; V was cut back by 7 bases and J by 4 bases.

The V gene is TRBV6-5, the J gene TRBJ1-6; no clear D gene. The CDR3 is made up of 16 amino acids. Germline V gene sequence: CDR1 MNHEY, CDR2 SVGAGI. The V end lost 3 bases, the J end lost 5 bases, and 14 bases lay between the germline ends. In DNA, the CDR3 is TGTGCCAGCAGTTATTTGCAGCTCCGGAATAATTCACCCCTCCACTTT. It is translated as CASSYLQLRNNSPLHF.

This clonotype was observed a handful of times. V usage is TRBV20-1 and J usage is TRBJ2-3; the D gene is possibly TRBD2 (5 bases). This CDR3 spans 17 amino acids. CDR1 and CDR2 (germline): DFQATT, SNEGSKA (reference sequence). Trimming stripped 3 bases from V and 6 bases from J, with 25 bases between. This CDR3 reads CSARDVGGFRSGDTQYF. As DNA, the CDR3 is TGCAGTGCTAGGGACGTGGGTGGCTTCAGATCGGGGGATACGCAGTATTTT.

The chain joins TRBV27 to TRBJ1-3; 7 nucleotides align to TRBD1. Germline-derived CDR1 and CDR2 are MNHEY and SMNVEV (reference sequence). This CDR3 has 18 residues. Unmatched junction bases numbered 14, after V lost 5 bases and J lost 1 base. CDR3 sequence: CASSTTGRGIRSGNTIYF. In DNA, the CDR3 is TGTGCCAGCAGTACGACAGGGAGGGGAATACGGTCTGGAAACACCATATATTTT.

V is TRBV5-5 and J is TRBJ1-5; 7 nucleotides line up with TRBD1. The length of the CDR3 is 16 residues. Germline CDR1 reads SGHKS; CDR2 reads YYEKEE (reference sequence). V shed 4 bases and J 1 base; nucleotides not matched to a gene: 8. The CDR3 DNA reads TGTGCCAGCAGCGGGGTCAGGGGGACCAGCAATCAGCCCCAGCATTTT. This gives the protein CASSGVRGTSNQPQHF.

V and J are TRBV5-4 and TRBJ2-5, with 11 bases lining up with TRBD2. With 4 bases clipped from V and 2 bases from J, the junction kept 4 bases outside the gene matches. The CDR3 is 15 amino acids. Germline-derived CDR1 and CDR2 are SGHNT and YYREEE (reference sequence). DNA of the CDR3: TGTGCCAGCAGCATAGGGACTAGCGGACAAGAGACCCAGTACTTC. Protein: CASSIGTSGQETQYF.

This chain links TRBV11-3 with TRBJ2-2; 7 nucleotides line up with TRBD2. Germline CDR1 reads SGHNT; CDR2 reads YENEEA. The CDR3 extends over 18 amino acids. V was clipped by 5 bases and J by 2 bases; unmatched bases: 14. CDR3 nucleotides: TGTGCCAGCAGCCTGGGGGGGTCCGGGTCGCTTAACACCGGGGAGCTGTTTTTT. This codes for CASSLGGSGSLNTGELFF.

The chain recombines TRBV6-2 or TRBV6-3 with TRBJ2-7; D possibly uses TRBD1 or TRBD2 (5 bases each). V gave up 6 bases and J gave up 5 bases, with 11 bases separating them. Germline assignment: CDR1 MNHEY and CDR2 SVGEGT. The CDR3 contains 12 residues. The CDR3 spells CASSPGTNEQYF. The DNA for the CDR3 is TGTGCCAGCAGCCCCGGGACCAACGAGCAGTACTTC.

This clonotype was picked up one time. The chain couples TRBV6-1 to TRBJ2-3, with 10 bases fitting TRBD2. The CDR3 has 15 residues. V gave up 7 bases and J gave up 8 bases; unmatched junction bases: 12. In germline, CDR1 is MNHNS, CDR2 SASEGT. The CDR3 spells CASTSGERGGPTQYF. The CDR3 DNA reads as TGTGCCAGCACCTCGGGGGAGCGGGGGGGCCCTACGCAGTATTTT.

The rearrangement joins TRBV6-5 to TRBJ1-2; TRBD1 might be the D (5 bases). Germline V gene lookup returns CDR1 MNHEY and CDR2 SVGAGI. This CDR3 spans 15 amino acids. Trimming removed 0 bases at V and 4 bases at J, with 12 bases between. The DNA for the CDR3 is TGTGCCAGCAGTTACTCGATCGGGGGAGGCTATGGCTACACCTTC. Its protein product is CASSYSIGGGYGYTF.

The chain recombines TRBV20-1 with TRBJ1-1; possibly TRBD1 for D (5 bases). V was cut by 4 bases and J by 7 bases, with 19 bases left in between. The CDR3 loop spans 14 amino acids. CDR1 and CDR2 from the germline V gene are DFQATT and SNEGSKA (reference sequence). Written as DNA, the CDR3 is TGCAGTGCTACCTTCCCCCGAGGACAACGTGAAGCTTTCTTT. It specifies CSATFPRGQREAFF.

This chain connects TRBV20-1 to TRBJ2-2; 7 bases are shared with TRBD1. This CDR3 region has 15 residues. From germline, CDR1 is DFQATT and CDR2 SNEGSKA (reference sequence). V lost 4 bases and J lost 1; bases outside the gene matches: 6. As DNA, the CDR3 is TGCAGTGCTATGAGGGGACAGTGGAACACCGGGGAGCTGTTTTTT. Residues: CSAMRGQWNTGELFF.

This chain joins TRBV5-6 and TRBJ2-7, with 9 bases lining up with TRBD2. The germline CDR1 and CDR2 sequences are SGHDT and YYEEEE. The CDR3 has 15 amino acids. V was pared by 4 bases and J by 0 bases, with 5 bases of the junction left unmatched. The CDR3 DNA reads TGTGCCAGCAGCGTCCGACTAGCGGTCTCCTACGAGCAGTACTTC. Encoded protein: CASSVRLAVSYEQYF.

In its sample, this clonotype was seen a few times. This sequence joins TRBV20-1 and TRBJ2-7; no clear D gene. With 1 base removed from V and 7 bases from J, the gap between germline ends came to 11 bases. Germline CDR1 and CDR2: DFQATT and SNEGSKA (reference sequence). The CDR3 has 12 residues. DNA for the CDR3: TGCAGTGCTAGAGTTTGGACGGGTGAGCAGTACTTC. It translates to CSARVWTGEQYF.

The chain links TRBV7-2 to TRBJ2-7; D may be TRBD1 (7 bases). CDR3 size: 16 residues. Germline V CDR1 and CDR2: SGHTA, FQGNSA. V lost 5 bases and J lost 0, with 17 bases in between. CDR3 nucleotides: TGTGCCAGCAGCCGCACCGGGGGACAGAGCTCCTACGAGCAGTACTTC. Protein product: CASSRTGGQSSYEQYF.

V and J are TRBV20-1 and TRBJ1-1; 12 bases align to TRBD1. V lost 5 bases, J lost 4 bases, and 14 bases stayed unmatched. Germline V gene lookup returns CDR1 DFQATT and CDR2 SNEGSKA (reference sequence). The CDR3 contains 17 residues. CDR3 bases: TGCAGTGCTTATATCCCCCGGGACAGGGGGCGCGGCACTGAAGCTTTCTTT. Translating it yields CSAYIPRDRGRGTEAFF.

This CDR3 reads CASSKISWTRTYEQYF. In DNA form, the CDR3 reads TGTGCCAGCAGCAAGATCTCTTGGACTAGAACCTACGAGCAGTACTTC. The chain couples TRBV21-1 to TRBJ2-7; the table gives TRBD2 as D, unverified against the DNA. TRBV21-1 is given as a pseudogene. The CDR3 runs 16 residues.

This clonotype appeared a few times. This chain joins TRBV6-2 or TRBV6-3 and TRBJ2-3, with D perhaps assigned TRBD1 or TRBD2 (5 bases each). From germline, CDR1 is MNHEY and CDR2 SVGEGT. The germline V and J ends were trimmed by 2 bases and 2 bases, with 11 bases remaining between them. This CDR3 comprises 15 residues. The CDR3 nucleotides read TGTGCCAGCAGTTACCGGGACCTCTTCACAGATACGCAGTATTTT. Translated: CASSYRDLFTDTQYF.

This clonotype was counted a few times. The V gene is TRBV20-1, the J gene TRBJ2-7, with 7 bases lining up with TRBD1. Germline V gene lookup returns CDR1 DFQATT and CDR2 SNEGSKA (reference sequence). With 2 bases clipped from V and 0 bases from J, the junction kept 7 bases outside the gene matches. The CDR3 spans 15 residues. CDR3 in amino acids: CSARSWGTDSYEQYF. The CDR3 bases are TGCAGTGCTAGATCCTGGGGGACAGACTCCTACGAGCAGTACTTC.

CDR3 sequence (DNA): TGTGCCAGCAGCTGGGACAATCGGGAGACCCAGTACTTC. It encodes CASSWDNRETQYF. V gene TRBV5-4 combines with J gene TRBJ2-5; weak D call: TRBD1 (6 bases). CDR3 length: 13 amino acids. Germline values: CDR1 SGHNT, CDR2 YYREEE (reference sequence). With 3 bases removed from V and 5 bases from J, the gap between germline ends came to 11 bases.

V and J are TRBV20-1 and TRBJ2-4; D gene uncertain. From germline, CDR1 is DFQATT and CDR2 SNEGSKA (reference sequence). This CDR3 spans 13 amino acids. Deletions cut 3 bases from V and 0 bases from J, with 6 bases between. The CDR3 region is CSASGIAKNIQYF. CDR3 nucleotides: TGCAGTGCTAGTGGTATAGCCAAAAACATTCAGTACTTC.